Presented here are 21 T cell receptor beta chains from one specimen sequenced in a study of blood T cell repertoires in COVID-19. Profiling relied on immunoSEQ multiplex PCR, and the TCRdb table lists in-frame clones only, not all of them. This table holds about 260,000 clones, around nine tenths found once. Sequenced input: peripheral blood. The source is a woman aged 60-75 years with COVID-19, enrolled during active disease.

The chain has TRBV6-5 and TRBJ1-5, with 9 bases aligning to TRBD1. Trimming at V came to 5 bases and at J to 7 bases, leaving 9 bases not matched to a gene. CDR1 is MNHEY and CDR2 is SVGAGI in the germline V gene. CDR3 length equals 15 residues. CDR3 sequence reads: CASSSRDRAFQPQHF. Written as DNA, the CDR3 is TGTGCCAGCAGTAGCCGGGACAGGGCATTCCAGCCCCAGCATTTT.

This clone was picked up one time. The V call is TRBV6-4, the J call TRBJ1-5; D is undetermined. The ends were cut back, 5 bases at V and 0 bases at J, with 8 bases in the middle. The length of the CDR3 is 14 residues. CDR1 is MRHNA and CDR2 is SNTAGT in the germline V gene. The CDR3 here is CASSPRHSNQPQHF. CDR3 nucleotides: TGTGCCAGCAGTCCCAGACATAGCAATCAGCCCCAGCATTTT.

The chain recombines TRBV11-2 with TRBJ2-5; tentative D call: TRBD1 (5 bases). CDR1 is SGHAT, CDR2 FQNNGV, per germline. Trimming cost V 5 bases and J 3 bases, with 16 bases left between them. This CDR3 contains 15 residues. In DNA, the CDR3 is TGTGCCAGCAGCCCAAGGACACCCTATAAAGAGACCCAGTACTTC. Its translation: CASSPRTPYKETQYF.

A note on this clone: Other DNA sequences from this sample encode an identical CDR3 as well. The chain uses TRBV11-2 and TRBJ2-5; TRBD2 aligns across 11 bases. The CDR3 is 16 residues long. With 5 bases clipped from V and 1 base from J, the junction kept 6 bases outside the gene matches. Per germline, CDR1 SGHAT and CDR2 FQNNGV. Written as DNA, the CDR3 is TGTGCCAGCAGCCCCCGACTAGCGGGACTCCAAGAGACCCAGTACTTC. Encoded protein: CASSPRLAGLQETQYF.

The chain is built from TRBV13 and TRBJ2-3, with D perhaps matching TRBD1 (6 bases). Germline V gives CDR1 PRHDT, CDR2 FYEKMQ (reference sequence). V lost 5 bases, J lost 2 bases, and 29 bases lay in between. The CDR3 has 20 residues. The CDR3 DNA follows: TGTGCCAGCAGCCGCCCCCTGGGGGCCCTAGACTCAAAGACCACAGATACGCAGTATTTT. This encodes CASSRPLGALDSKTTDTQYF.

The chain couples TRBV5-1 to TRBJ2-7, with 8 positions matching TRBD1. J gave up 3 bases and V 2 bases, and 7 bases lay outside the gene matches. Germline-derived CDR1 and CDR2 are SGHRS and YFSETQ. The CDR3 extends over 15 amino acids. CDR3 in amino acids: CASSLGTGLSYEQYF. The CDR3, as DNA: TGCGCCAGCAGCTTAGGGACAGGTCTGAGCTACGAGCAGTACTTC.

Only one count was recorded for this clone. The J gene is TRBJ1-1, the V gene TRBV5-1, with 10 nucleotides matching TRBD1. V was clipped by 1 base and J by 4 bases; unmatched bases: 7. Germline CDR1 reads SGHRS; CDR2 reads YFSETQ. This CDR3 comprises 16 residues. This CDR3 reads CASSLLGTGVLTEAFF. CDR3 DNA: TGCGCCAGCAGCTTGTTAGGGACAGGGGTACTCACTGAAGCTTTCTTT.

The CDR3 region has the DNA TGTGCTAGTGGTTTGCCAGGGTTTGGCAATGAGCAGTTCTTC. Its protein is CASGLPGFGNEQFF. This rearrangement joins TRBV12-5 to TRBJ2-1, with D perhaps matching TRBD1 (5 bases). The CDR3 covers 14 residues. CDR1 and CDR2 from the germline V gene are LGHNT and FRNRAP. The V gene lost 2 bases and the J gene lost 6 bases, with 11 bases spanning the gap.

The table lists this clone with a count of one. V gene TRBV27 combines with J gene TRBJ1-1, with 7 positions matching TRBD1. The CDR3 contains 14 residues. V lost 3 bases, J lost 3 bases, and 4 bases stayed unmatched. Per the germline V gene, CDR1 is MNHEY and CDR2 is SMNVEV (reference sequence). DNA for the CDR3: TGTGCCAGCAGTTTTGGGGGACAGCACACTGAAGCTTTCTTT. Translation: CASSFGGQHTEAFF.

The rearrangement joins TRBV27 to TRBJ1-6, with TRBD1 as a possible D gene (6 bases). CDR1 MNHEY and CDR2 SMNVEV come from the germline V gene (reference sequence). CDR3 length: 13 residues. Trimming took 5 bases from V and 10 from J, leaving 12 bases between them. CDR3 loop: CASSKKTGSPLHF. As DNA, the CDR3 is TGTGCCAGCAGTAAGAAAACAGGGTCACCCCTCCACTTT.

This clone has a handful of counts. V usage is TRBV7-2 and J usage is TRBJ2-1; D is perhaps TRBD2 (5 bases). This CDR3 region has 16 residues. Trimming stripped 4 bases from V and 8 bases from J, with 21 bases between. The V gene's germline CDR1 is SGHTA and CDR2 FQGNSA. CDR3 DNA: TGTGCCAGCAGCTCCCTTAGAGGGTCGTTTGACTATGAGCAGTTCTTC. It is translated as CASSSLRGSFDYEQFF.

The sample holds one count of this clone. The rearrangement joins TRBV9 to TRBJ1-6, with 9 bases matching TRBD1. The CDR3 runs 14 residues. Germline values: CDR1 SGDLS, CDR2 YYNGEE. The V and J ends lost 4 bases and 8 bases, in that order; junction bases with no gene match: 4. The CDR3 DNA reads as TGTGCCAGCAGCCTCGACAGGGGGGATTCACCCCTCCACTTT. This codes for CASSLDRGDSPLHF.

The CDR3 bases are TGTGCCAGCAGTGTAACAGGGCTTGGCCAAGAGACCCAGTACTTC. Its translation is CASSVTGLGQETQYF. The rearrangement uses TRBV6-2 or TRBV6-3 and TRBJ2-5; D perhaps matches TRBD1 (6 bases). The V and J ends lost 5 bases and 1 base respectively, with 14 bases between them. The CDR3 is 15 residues long. Germline CDR1 MNHEY, CDR2 SVGEGT.

The table lists this clone with a few counts. This sequence joins TRBV2 and TRBJ2-1; 9 bases line up with TRBD2. The J segment lost 9 bases and the V segment lost 3 bases, leaving 15 bases of the junction unmatched. Per germline, CDR1 SNHLY and CDR2 FYNNEI. CDR3 length equals 17 residues. Here the CDR3 DNA reads TGTGCCAGCAGTGATTCGTCGCGGGAGGGCCGGGTCGGTGAGCAGTTCTTC. Translation gives CASSDSSREGRVGEQFF.

The chain employs TRBV9 and TRBJ2-7, with 8 bases matching TRBD2. Germline CDR1 and CDR2: SGDLS and YYNGEE. V lost 4 bases, J lost 2 bases, and 14 bases stayed unmatched. CDR3 length equals 17 residues. CDR3: CASSPETYQGLAYEQYF. The CDR3, as DNA: TGTGCCAGCAGCCCCGAGACCTATCAGGGACTAGCCTACGAGCAGTACTTC.

This clone was seen a single time. This chain uses TRBV6-5 with TRBJ1-1; D unclear. Germline CDR1 reads MNHEY; CDR2 reads SVGAGI. There are 14 residues in the CDR3. V lost 2 bases, J lost 1 base, and 8 bases lay in between. The CDR3 region is CASSYGGGNTEAFF. The CDR3 bases are TGTGCCAGCAGTTACGGTGGAGGGAACACTGAAGCTTTCTTT.

Turning to this clone: Other DNA sequences in this sample translate to the same CDR3. CDR3 bases: TGTGCCAGCTCTCCTACAGGGAGCTCCTACAATGAGCAGTTCTTC. Protein product: CASSPTGSSYNEQFF. V is TRBV28 and J is TRBJ2-1, with D tentatively TRBD1 (6 bases). CDR3 length: 15 residues. With 8 bases removed from V and 0 bases from J, the gap between germline ends came to 14 bases. Germline CDR1 and CDR2: MDHEN and SYDVKM.

V usage is TRBV21-1 and J usage is TRBJ1-2; the listed D gene, TRBD1, was not tested against the DNA. TRBV21-1 is shown as a pseudogene. The CDR3 runs to 16 residues. This chain's CDR3 is CASSPGTGFSTYGYTF. The DNA of the CDR3 is TGTGCCAGCAGTCCCGGGACAGGGTTCAGTACCTATGGCTACACCTTC.

A remark on this clone: This sample also contains other DNA sequences that code for the same CDR3. V usage is TRBV6-5 and J usage is TRBJ2-1, with TRBD2 matching over 8 bases. The CDR3 is 14 amino acids. Germline V gene lookup returns CDR1 MNHEY and CDR2 SVGAGI. J gave up 3 bases and V 6 bases, and 4 bases lay outside the gene matches. CDR3 sequence: CASRGTSGYNEQFF. The CDR3 DNA sequence: TGTGCCAGCAGGGGTACTAGCGGCTACAATGAGCAGTTCTTC.

The chain employs TRBV5-1 and TRBJ2-3, with TRBD2 identical over 9 bases. Germline V CDR1 and CDR2: SGHRS, YFSETQ. Trimming cost V 4 bases and J 5 bases; bases outside gene matches: 17. The CDR3 contains 18 residues. CDR3 loop: CASSLVAGGPGLKDTQYF. For the CDR3, the DNA is TGCGCCAGCAGCCTCGTCGCGGGAGGGCCGGGTTTGAAAGATACGCAGTATTTT.

V gene TRBV5-1 combines with J gene TRBJ2-2; TRBD1 agrees at 8 bases. There are 19 residues in the CDR3. Germline V gene sequence: CDR1 SGHRS, CDR2 YFSETQ. J gave up 3 bases and V 6 bases, and 19 bases lay outside the gene matches. The CDR3 DNA follows: TGCGCCAGCACTAGAGGGCCGAGACAGGGGATATTAGACACCGGGGAGCTGTTTTTT. As protein: CASTRGPRQGILDTGELFF.